These T cell receptor beta chains were read from a single sample in a study of Graves' ophthalmopathy and Graves' hyperthyroidism. TCRdb fed the multiplex PCR reads into MiXCR, producing one record per CDR3 protein. Counted here are some 240,000 distinct CDR3 sequences, 40% to 50% occurring once; the ten biggest clones make up roughly half. The source material was peripheral blood. The receptor source for this set is an adult man with Graves' ophthalmopathy. Each CDR3 is given without its conserved first and last residue. Clone size is given for some rows only: seen once, a few or many times, or a class if the clone is expanded.

TRBJ1-1 | TRBV19 | NA | ASSITGGDTEAF
TRBJ2-5 | TRBV12-3/TRBV12-4 | few | ASSPGLAGGPRETQY
TRBJ2-2 | TRBV9 | NA | ASSVAGNTGELF
TRBJ1-4 | TRBV19 | few | ASSGQAHEKLF
TRBJ2-5 | TRBV12-3/TRBV12-4 | few | ASSETGNVETQY
TRBJ1-2 | TRBV19 | NA | ASSIPSTSVGYGYT
TRBJ1-1 | TRBV19 | NA | ASSPVVTANTEAF
TRBJ1-1 | TRBV29-1 | few | SVVGGLNTEAF
TRBJ1-3 | TRBV15 | NA | AASRVEGAGNTIY
TRBJ1-6 | TRBV9 | NA | ASSFRDRSNSPLH
TRBJ2-7 | TRBV10-3 | few | AISESKGHQY
TRBJ2-5 | TRBV14 | NA | ASSPYLGEETQY
TRBJ1-5 | TRBV20-1 | NA | SARDLVAGSNSNQPQH
TRBJ1-5 | TRBV12-3/TRBV12-4 | NA | ASSLVPGLGNQPQH
TRBJ2-7 | TRBV7-3 | NA | ASSLDRGVEQY
TRBJ2-1 | TRBV2 | NA | ASSRTGLANEQF
TRBJ2-2 | TRBV6-5 | once | ASSYSMGGNSGELF
TRBJ1-2 | TRBV7-2 | NA | ASSRDINYGYT
TRBJ2-7 | TRBV19 | NA | ASSLQGAPREQY
TRBJ2-2 | TRBV2 | NA | ASRNLAGVITGELF
TRBJ2-7 | TRBV27 | few | ASSLTGTGTYEQY
TRBJ1-2 | TRBV7-3 | NA | ASSLGSQGQENGYT
TRBJ2-2 | TRBV7-2 | NA | ASSYRQGHGGELF
TRBJ2-5 | TRBV11-2 | few | ASSSQREDQETQY
TRBJ1-4 | TRBV7-9 | NA | ASRLSATNEKLF
TRBJ1-1 | TRBV19 | NA | ASRSRGGNTEAF
TRBJ2-2 | TRBV29-1 | NA | SVDSSRYTGELF
TRBJ1-1 | TRBV7-9 | many | ASSLQGEAF
TRBJ1-1 | TRBV20-1 | NA | SARSRVGTMEAF
TRBJ2-7 | TRBV6-1 | few | ASSEARGYEQY
TRBJ2-7 | TRBV2 | NA | ASSVQGGRNEQY
TRBJ1-4 | TRBV7-3 | NA | ASSLRQTTNEKLF
TRBJ1-2 | TRBV11-2 | few | ASSLVGGAQYGYT
TRBJ2-5 | TRBV11-3 | NA | ASSLMYQETQY
TRBJ2-7 | TRBV4-1 | NA | ASSQPSGSYERY
TRBJ2-5 | TRBV11-2 | few | ASSSPGRRGETQY
TRBJ2-7 | TRBV5-8 | NA | ASSEVDGAYEQY
TRBJ2-6 | TRBV18 | NA | ASSPRGIGANVLT
TRBJ1-1 | TRBV7-3 | NA | ASSGDRGPNTEAF
TRBJ1-2 | TRBV2 | many | AGTSGRGYT
TRBJ2-2 | TRBV2 | NA | ASTEGLNTGELF
TRBJ1-3 | TRBV7-8 | NA | ASSPVENTIY
TRBJ1-1 | TRBV20-1 | few | SALGTEAF
TRBJ2-5 | TRBV28 | NA | ASSPTSIQTQY
TRBJ2-7 | TRBV5-8 | NA | ASSQELVASGEQY
TRBJ2-7 | TRBV11-1 | NA | ASSPPSRTGLSYEQY
TRBJ2-6 | TRBV2 | NA | ASSSLASSGANVLT
TRBJ2-7 | TRBV7-2 | NA | ASSRGQYEQY
TRBJ2-7 | TRBV7-8 | many | ASSKGTGYEQY
TRBJ2-5 | TRBV24-1 | NA | AIGQGSETQY
TRBJ2-7 | TRBV6-5 | NA | ASSPRDGSYEQY
TRBJ2-7 | TRBV5-8 | NA | ASSGLTVSHEQY
TRBJ1-5 | TRBV19 | NA | ASTMSDQPQH
TRBJ1-2 | TRBV7-2 | once | ASSTTGGSRGYT
TRBJ1-2 | TRBV18 | NA | ASSSAMGNYGYT
TRBJ2-7 | TRBV29-1 | few | SVEEVGREIEGEQY
TRBJ1-2 | TRBV3-1 | NA | ASSQETGPDGYT
TRBJ2-7 | TRBV9 | NA | ASSVSGSGAYEQY
TRBJ1-4 | TRBV29-1 | many | SVVSPAGKQGEKLF
TRBJ2-2 | TRBV2 | NA | ASRRTGVDTGELF